Presented here are 12 T cell receptor beta chains from one specimen sequenced in a study of cytomegalovirus exposure and HLA in healthy donors. In the PCR, 60 Vbeta and 13 Jbeta primers were used. The data were produced by immunoSEQ multiplex PCR, yet TCRdb's version contains in-frame clones alone and is incomplete. The sample records about 130,000 clones, 80% being singletons. The source material was PBMCs. All receptors come from a man aged 25 to 40 in good health and CMV-seropositive.

The rearrangement uses TRBV21-1 and TRBJ2-7; TRBD2, as called in the table, went unchecked against the DNA. TRBV21-1 is annotated as a pseudogene. The CDR3 length is 16 residues. The CDR3, as DNA: TGTGCCAGCAGCAAAGTGGAGACCGAACTCTCCTACGAGCAGTACTTC. This codes for CASSKVETELSYEQYF.

V is TRBV7-8 and J is TRBJ2-1; D possibly corresponds to TRBD1 (5 bases). Trimming pared 5 bases from V and 4 bases from J, leaving 9 bases between. The CDR3 covers 13 residues. Germline loops: CDR1 SGHVS, CDR2 FQNEAQ. This CDR3 reads CASSADSYNEQFF. DNA for the CDR3: TGTGCCAGCAGCGCAGACAGTTACAATGAGCAGTTCTTC.

V and J are TRBV7-3 and TRBJ2-1; a possible D gene is TRBD2 (6 bases). The CDR3 length is 16 residues. Germline assignment: CDR1 SGHTA and CDR2 FQGTGA. V lost 0 bases and J 4 bases, leaving 13 bases between the germline ends. CDR3 DNA: TGTGCCAGCAGCTTAACGCGCGGGGACGGATACAATGAGCAGTTCTTC. This gives the protein CASSLTRGDGYNEQFF. The variable domain in full, with the rest retrieved from reference TRBV7-3 and TRBJ2-1, is GAGVSQTPSNKVTEKGKYVELRCDPISGHTALYWYRQSLGQGPEFLIYFQGTGAADDSGLPNDRFFAVRPEGSVSTLKIQRTERGDSAVYLCASSLTRGDGYNEQFFGPGTRLTVL.

V is TRBV6-1 and J is TRBJ1-6; 11 bases agree with TRBD1. Germline V gives CDR1 MNHNS, CDR2 SASEGT. V was clipped by 10 bases and J by 7 bases; unmatched bases: 9. This CDR3 contains 15 residues. The CDR3 nucleotides read TGTGCCACCCAGGGGGGACAGGGGGTAAATTCACCCCTCCACTTT. It is translated as CATQGGQGVNSPLHF.

The rearrangement joins TRBV5-1 to TRBJ1-3; the match to TRBD1 covers 7 bases. Germline trimming cut 4 bases from V and 2 bases from J; bases unmatched to any gene: 6. Germline-derived CDR1 and CDR2 are SGHRS and YFSETQ. The CDR3 contains 15 residues. This CDR3 is CASSNSGGAGNTIYF. The CDR3, as DNA: TGCGCCAGCAGCAACTCAGGGGGAGCTGGAAACACCATATATTTT. The entire variable domain, with the rest obtained from reference TRBV5-1 and TRBJ1-3, is as follows: KAGVTQTPRYLIKTRGQQVTLSCSPISGHRSVSWYQQTPGQGLQFLFEYFSETQRNKGNFPGRFSGRQFSNSRSEMNVSTLELGDSALYLCASSNSGGAGNTIYFGEGSWLTVV.

The chain has TRBV5-6 and TRBJ2-5, with D possibly TRBD1 on 5 matching bases. From germline, CDR1 is SGHDT and CDR2 YYEEEE. This CDR3 is 14 amino acids long. V was shortened by 3 bases and J by 2 bases, with 11 bases between the two germline ends. The CDR3 reads CASSYPDTQETQYF. Here the CDR3 DNA reads TGTGCCAGCAGCTACCCGGACACTCAAGAGACCCAGTACTTC.

J is TRBJ1-6 and V is TRBV9; D unresolved. This CDR3 is 15 amino acids long. The V gene's germline CDR1 is SGDLS and CDR2 YYNGEE. The V end lost 3 bases, the J end lost 9 bases, and 16 bases lay between the germline ends. The DNA for the CDR3 is TGTGCCAGCAGCGCTGCGGGGAGCGGGGTTTCACCCCTCCACTTT. Protein product: CASSAAGSGVSPLHF. The variable domain in full, completed from reference TRBV9 and TRBJ1-6, reads DSGVTQTPKHLITATGQRVTLRCSPRSGDLSVYWYQQSLDQGLQFLIQYYNGEERAKGNILERFSAQQFPDLHSELNLSSLELGDSALYFCASSAAGSGVSPLHFGNGTRLTVT.

This rearrangement joins TRBV7-8 to TRBJ2-1; 7 nucleotides match TRBD2. The CDR3 runs 17 residues. Germline values: CDR1 SGHVS, CDR2 FQNEAQ. With V trimmed by 5 bases and J by 1 base, 11 bases remained unmatched. In DNA form, the CDR3 reads TGTGCCAGCAGCAATAGGGGAGCGGGGTCTTCCTACAATGAGCAGTTCTTC. Its translation is CASSNRGAGSSYNEQFF.

This clone has only one observation. The V and J genes are TRBV7-2 and TRBJ1-4, with 7 nucleotides matching TRBD1. Germline V gene sequence: CDR1 SGHTA, CDR2 FQGNSA. This CDR3 is built from 15 residues. V lost 0 bases, J lost 3 bases, and 1 base stayed unmatched. CDR3 nucleotide sequence: TGTGCCAGCAGCTTAGCGGGGACAGCTAATGAAAAACTGTTTTTT. Amino acid sequence: CASSLAGTANEKLFF.

The count of this clone is one. J is TRBJ2-5 and V is TRBV7-6; no firm D call. Germline V CDR1 and CDR2: SGHVS, FNYEAQ. The V end lost 2 bases, the J end lost 1 base, and 11 bases lay between the germline ends. The CDR3 covers 15 residues. Here the CDR3 reads CASSLIGVRQETQYF. The CDR3 region has the DNA TGTGCCAGCAGCTTAATAGGAGTACGCCAAGAGACCCAGTACTTC. Together with reference TRBV7-6 and TRBJ2-5, the CDR3 gives the full variable domain: GAGVSQSPRYKVTKRGQDVALRCDPISGHVSLYWYRQALGQGPEFLTYFNYEAQQDKSGLPNDRFSAERPEGSISTLTIQRTEQRDSAMYRCASSLIGVRQETQYFGPGTRLLVL.

This rearrangement joins TRBV5-8 to TRBJ2-2; D possibly corresponds to TRBD1 (6 bases). The V end was cut by 4 bases, the J end by 3 bases, with 10 bases between. Germline V gene lookup returns CDR1 SGHTS and CDR2 YDEGEE. The CDR3 has 14 amino acids. The DNA of the CDR3 is TGTGCCAGCAGCCGGGACACCTACACCGGGGAGCTGTTTTTT. Protein: CASSRDTYTGELFF.

This clone was seen more than once but under ten times. This chain uses TRBV6-5 with TRBJ1-2; D call uncertain. The germline gives CDR1 MNHEY, CDR2 SVGAGI. Trimming stripped 5 bases from V and 13 bases from J, with 14 bases between. This CDR3 has 11 amino acids. The CDR3 coding sequence is TGTGCCAGCAGTGGAGGGCACAGCTGCACCTTC. This encodes CASSGGHSCTF.